This T cell receptor (beta chain) was profiled in a study of OX40 agonist ivuxolimab in advanced cancers. Whole-study findings and limits: Relatively little clonal expansion, among the lowest observed, appeared in partial responders at 0.1-3.0 mg/kg.

V lost 2 bases, J lost 4 bases, and 18 bases lay in between. CDR3 length: 17 residues. Germline CDR1 SGHTA, CDR2 FQGTGA. TCRdb keeps only in-frame clones here, not all; method: immunoSEQ multiplex PCR. The sample lists over 14,000 clones; around 80% were seen once. Comment on this clone: Its matching antigen is unknown.

This chain connects TRBV7-3 to TRBJ2-1; TRBD2 might be the D (5 bases). The input for sequencing was CD4+ or CD8+ T cells sorted from blood, taken in a trial of the OX40 agonist ivuxolimab. This clonotype originated in an adult with an advanced solid tumor such as melanoma, head and neck, liver or kidney cancer. The CDR3 DNA follows: TGTGCCAGCAGCTTATCTCCGAGCGGCCCAAGGTACAATGAGCAGTTCTTC. It translates to CASSLSPSGPRYNEQFF.